This T cell receptor beta chain was recorded in a study of memory CD4+ T cells and cytomegalovirus serostatus. Clones were read by immunoSEQ multiplex PCR, and TCRdb kept only the in-frame ones, dropping some. The sample shows nearly 50,000 clones, about 77% of them seen only once. Germline V lookup: CDR1 DFQATT, CDR2 SNEGSKA (reference sequence). CDR3 length equals 10 residues. The ends were cut back, 7 bases at V and 5 bases at J, with 9 bases in the middle. Single viable CD3+CD4+CD8-CD45RO+ cells were sorted as the memory CD4+ T cells. Material for sequencing was memory CD4+ T cells from blood. This sequence joins TRBV20-1 and TRBJ2-7; D is unclear. The receptor was derived from an adult in good health and CMV-seronegative. The CDR3 protein is CSVNSHEQYF. The CDR3 bases are TGCAGTGTAAACAGCCACGAGCAGTACTTC.